The next 24 T cell receptor beta chains were all read from a single sample in a study of regulatory T cells in long-lasting Graves disease. Libraries of TCR beta came from iRepertoire HTBI primers plus Arm-PCR of CDR3 regions. TCRdb reprocessed the multiplex PCR reads with MiXCR, giving one entry per CDR3 protein. The sample carries 200,000 to 250,000 distinct CDR3 sequences, around 18% recorded once. The time point denotes: newly diagnosed GD, antithyroid drugs for less than 3 months. Generation of the TCR library employed RNA extracted from PBMCs. This specimen was peripheral blood mononuclear cells (PBMCs), taken at new diagnosis, from a patient treated with antithyroid drugs. The source is a female donor with Graves disease.

This clonotype was recorded many times. The chain couples TRBV24-1 to TRBJ2-2; weak D call: TRBD1 (5 bases). The germline CDR1 and CDR2 sequences are KGHDR and SFDVKD. Deletions cut 1 base from V and 4 bases from J, with 12 bases between. The CDR3 totals 16 residues. Here the CDR3 DNA reads TGTGCCACCAGTGATTTAGGGCAGGGCGCCACCGGGGAGCTGTTTTTT. It yields the protein CATSDLGQGATGELFF.

This clonotype was counted ten times or more. The chain recombines TRBV7-6 with TRBJ2-2, with D possibly matching TRBD1 (6 bases). The V end lost 2 bases, the J end lost 0 bases, and 7 bases lay between the germline ends. CDR3 length: 15 residues. Germline assignment: CDR1 SGHVS and CDR2 FNYEAQ. The CDR3 spells CASSLWGPNTGELFF. The CDR3, as DNA: TGTGCCAGCAGCTTATGGGGGCCGAACACCGGGGAGCTGTTTTTT.

The sample holds many counts of this clonotype. V gene TRBV27 combines with J gene TRBJ2-7, with D possibly TRBD1 on 7 matching bases. Trimming stripped 6 bases from V and 4 bases from J, with 16 bases between. CDR3 size: 14 residues. CDR1 and CDR2 (germline): MNHEY, SMNVEV (reference sequence). CDR3: CASRRDSGAYEQYF. CDR3 in DNA: TGTGCCAGCAGGCGGGACAGCGGAGCATACGAGCAGTACTTC.

The chain carries TRBV12-3 or TRBV12-4 and TRBJ2-4; 7 bases map to TRBD2. V shed 6 bases, J shed 9 bases, and the junction held 5 bases outside the gene matches. This CDR3 spans 12 amino acids. CDR3 nucleotides: TGTGCCAGCAGGGGGACTACGAGCATTCAGTACTTC. It yields the protein CASRGTTSIQYF.

This clonotype came up a few times. The chain links TRBV6-2 or TRBV6-3 to TRBJ1-5; possibly TRBD1 for D (6 bases). Trimming stripped 6 bases from V and 4 bases from J, with 16 bases between. The CDR3 is 15 amino acids. The germline V gene has CDR1 MNHEY and CDR2 SVGEGT. In DNA, the CDR3 is TGTGCCAGCAGCCTTCGGGAGGGGGGGAATCAGCCCCAGCATTTT. It yields the protein CASSLREGGNQPQHF.

The sample holds many counts of this clonotype. This sequence joins TRBV19 and TRBJ1-2; D is ambiguous. The CDR3 totals 13 residues. V was trimmed by 3 bases and J by 2 bases, leaving 7 bases between them. Germline V gene data show CDR1 as LNHDA and CDR2 as SQIVND (reference sequence). The CDR3 sequence: CASSMDGNYGYTF. The CDR3 DNA is TGTGCCAGTAGTATGGACGGCAACTATGGCTACACCTTC.

This clonotype appeared many times. The V gene is TRBV20-1, the J gene TRBJ2-7; 13 nucleotides agree with TRBD2. The junction had 8 bases not matched to a gene; V was cut back by 7 bases and J by 5 bases. The germline gives CDR1 DFQATT, CDR2 SNEGSKA (reference sequence). This CDR3 is built from 14 residues. CDR3 DNA: TGCAGTGTTAAGACTAGCGGGAGGTCAAACGAGCAGTACTTC. Translating it yields CSVKTSGRSNEQYF.

The chain links TRBV6-1 to TRBJ2-7; D remains unclear. In germline, CDR1 is MNHNS, CDR2 SASEGT. The CDR3 is made up of 14 amino acids. Trimming took off 0 bases at V and 6 bases at J, with 12 bases between the two ends. CDR3 sequence: CASSEAVVVSEQYF. The CDR3 DNA sequence: TGTGCCAGCAGTGAAGCGGTCGTCGTGTCCGAGCAGTACTTC.

This clonotype was picked up many times. The chain recombines TRBV20-1 with TRBJ2-5, with 11 bases matching TRBD2. In germline, CDR1 is DFQATT, CDR2 SNEGSKA (reference sequence). This CDR3 is 16 amino acids long. The junction had 7 bases not matched to a gene; V was cut back by 3 bases and J by 1 base. Here the CDR3 DNA reads TGCAGTGCTAGCGGGCTAGCGGGAGGAATCCAAGAGACCCAGTACTTC. Its translation: CSASGLAGGIQETQYF.

This clonotype was detected many times. The chain combines TRBV20-1 with TRBJ1-5; 10 bases are a match to TRBD1. CDR3 length: 15 amino acids. Germline V gene data show CDR1 as DFQATT and CDR2 as SNEGSKA (reference sequence). The ends lost 3 bases at V and 6 bases at J; junction bases unmatched: 8. The CDR3 region has the DNA TGCAGTGCTAGGTCCGGGACAGGGGAAAGTCAGCCCCAGCATTTT. It translates to CSARSGTGESQPQHF.

This clonotype occurred many times. The V gene is TRBV2, the J gene TRBJ2-7, with D perhaps given as TRBD1 or TRBD2 (5 bases each). Germline assignment: CDR1 SNHLY and CDR2 FYNNEI. Trimming cost V 6 bases and J 0 bases, with 12 bases left between them. The CDR3 is 14 amino acids. The CDR3 protein is CASRGDGNSYEQYF. The CDR3 nucleotides read TGTGCCAGCAGGGGGGACGGGAACTCCTACGAGCAGTACTTC. The full variable domain, its missing parts supplied by reference TRBV2 and TRBJ2-7, is EPEVTQTPSHQVTQMGQEVILRCVPISNHLYFYWYRQILGQKVEFLVSFYNNEISEKSEIFDDQFSVERPDGSNFTLKIRSTKLEDSAMYFCASRGDGNSYEQYFGPGTRLTVT.

This clonotype was seen repeatedly, ten times or more. The chain uses TRBV28 and TRBJ1-2; TRBD1 aligns across 7 bases. CDR1 and CDR2 from the germline V gene are MDHEN and SYDVKM. V lost 8 bases, J lost 7 bases, and 7 bases stayed unmatched. There are 12 residues in the CDR3. In nucleotides, the CDR3 is TGTGCCAGCTTTAAGACAGGGCCTGGCTACACCTTC. Translated: CASFKTGPGYTF.

The V gene is TRBV7-9, the J gene TRBJ2-3; the D gene is possibly TRBD1 (5 bases). This CDR3 spans 15 amino acids. Trimming pared 0 bases from V and 2 bases from J, leaving 9 bases between. The V gene's germline CDR1 is SEHNR and CDR2 FQNEAQ (reference sequence). This CDR3 is CASSLAGVNTDTQYF. The DNA of the CDR3 is TGTGCCAGCAGCTTAGCAGGGGTGAACACAGATACGCAGTATTTT.

This clonotype came up many times. The V call is TRBV6-2 or TRBV6-3, the J call TRBJ2-1; 8 nucleotides agree with TRBD1. The germline V gene has CDR1 MNHEY and CDR2 SVGEGT. V lost 5 bases and J lost 6; bases outside the gene matches: 9. The CDR3 totals 15 residues. The CDR3 DNA reads as TGTGCCAGCAGTGTGGGCAGGGGGCCTATCAATGAGCAGTTCTTC. This translates into CASSVGRGPINEQFF.

A word on this clonotype: A clone one base away is much larger, so this may be a read error. Since no conserved phenylalanine or tryptophan closes the CDR3, a read error is the likely cause. J is TRBJ2-3 and V is TRBV5-1; the match to TRBD2 covers 11 bases. There are 17 residues in the CDR3. Per the germline V gene, CDR1 is SGHRS and CDR2 is YFSETQ. Trimming removed 4 bases from V and 5 bases from J; junction bases left unmatched: 12. The DNA of the CDR3 is TGCGCCAGCAGCCCCCCGAATAGCGGGAGGGCCAAAGATACGCAGTATTTG. It encodes CASSPPNSGRAKDTQYL.

This clonotype was recorded many times. A read error may produce the germline difference seen at one junction end. The chain links TRBV7-9 to TRBJ1-1; D remains unclear. Germline V gene sequence: CDR1 SEHNR, CDR2 FQNEAQ (reference sequence). The CDR3 covers 13 residues. The CDR3 is CASSLAGNTEAFF. The CDR3 DNA reads TGTGCCAGCAGTTTAGCAGGGAACACTGAAGCTTTCTTT.

Ten or more counts support this clonotype. The rearrangement joins TRBV11-2 to TRBJ2-7; TRBD1 matches at 9 bases. The junction had 3 bases not matched to a gene; V was cut back by 3 bases and J by 6 bases. The germline gives CDR1 SGHAT, CDR2 FQNNGV. The CDR3 spans 13 residues. This CDR3 reads CASSFGTGTEQYF. The CDR3 nucleotides read TGTGCCAGCAGCTTCGGGACAGGGACCGAGCAGTACTTC.

This clonotype was observed many times. This chain joins TRBV6-1 and TRBJ1-1; 9 bases line up with TRBD1. The CDR3 length is 14 residues. CDR1 MNHNS and CDR2 SASEGT come from the germline V gene. Unmatched junction bases numbered 7, after V lost 7 bases and J lost 4 bases. The CDR3 sequence is CASIKGQGGTEAFF. CDR3 bases: TGTGCCAGCATCAAGGGACAGGGCGGCACTGAAGCTTTCTTT.

The table lists this clonotype with many counts. CDR3 nucleotide sequence: TGTGCCACCAGTGACTATGGGACATCGAACACCGGGGAGCTGTTTTTT. This encodes CATSDYGTSNTGELFF. The rearrangement joins TRBV24-1 to TRBJ2-2; the D gene is possibly TRBD1 (6 bases). Germline V gene lookup returns CDR1 KGHDR and CDR2 SFDVKD. Trimming removed 4 bases at V and 0 bases at J, with 11 bases between. The CDR3 has 16 residues.

This clonotype was seen just once. V and J are TRBV11-2 and TRBJ2-5, with 9 bases fitting TRBD2. CDR1 is SGHAT and CDR2 is FQNNGV in the germline V gene. This CDR3 spans 16 amino acids. Trimming removed 3 bases from V and 2 bases from J; junction bases left unmatched: 7. In nucleotides, the CDR3 is TGTGCCAGCAGCTTTTTAGCGGGAGTCCAGCAAGAGACCCAGTACTTC. It specifies CASSFLAGVQQETQYF.

This clonotype was counted ten times or more. This chain joins TRBV19 and TRBJ1-1; TRBD1 matches 7 bases. Trimming removed 6 bases from V and 3 bases from J; junction bases left unmatched: 7. In germline, CDR1 is LNHDA, CDR2 SQIVND (reference sequence). The CDR3 is 14 residues long. The CDR3 here is CASSRGVVDTEAFF. CDR3 in DNA: TGTGCCAGTAGCAGGGGGGTAGTGGACACTGAAGCTTTCTTT. Full variable domain (missing parts from reference TRBV19 and TRBJ1-1): DGGITQSPKYLFRKEGQNVTLSCEQNLNHDAMYWYRQDPGQGLRLIYYSQIVNDFQKGDIAEGYSVSREKKESFPLTVTSAQKNPTAFYLCASSRGVVDTEAFFGQGTRLTVV.

Worth noting for this clonotype: This may be a read error, as it is one base from a much larger clone. The chain joins TRBV10-3 to TRBJ2-3; D gene unclear. Germline V gene lookup returns CDR1 ENHRY and CDR2 SYGVKD. The CDR3 totals 14 residues. Trimming took off 5 bases at V and 4 bases at J, with 13 bases between the two ends. The CDR3 coding sequence is TGTGCCATCAGTTACTCCAGAGGTGCAGATACGCAGTATTTT. It is translated as CAISYSRGADTQYF.

Notes on this clonotype: A much bigger clone sits one base away, suggesting this may be a read error. The J gene is TRBJ2-7, the V gene TRBV6-5, with 10 bases identical to TRBD2. The CDR3 is 17 amino acids. Germline V lookup: CDR1 MNHEY, CDR2 SVGAGI. The CDR3 sequence: CASSHSPGTSAHYEQYF. CDR3 sequence (DNA): TGTGCCAGCAGTCACTCCCCCGGGACTAGCGCCCACTACGAGCAGTACTTC.

As regards this clonotype: A far more abundant clone sits one base away, making this likely a read error. The rearrangement uses TRBV6-4 and TRBJ1-1; D perhaps matches TRBD1 (5 bases). Germline CDR1 and CDR2: MRHNA and SNTAGT. The CDR3 consists of 13 residues. CDR3 DNA: TGTGCCAGCAGTGTTCGGGCGGACACTGAAGCTTCCTTT. As protein: CASSVRADTEASF.